Sequencing of this TCR beta chain was carried out in a study of radiotherapy plus CTLA-4 blockade in lung cancer. The CDR3 is 15 amino acids. Germline lookup yields CDR1 SGHRS and CDR2 YFSETQ. V lost 4 bases, J lost 4 bases, and 6 bases stayed unmatched. Sequencing used immunoSEQ multiplex PCR; TCRdb keeps in-frame clones, though not all of them. The table has 32,000 or so clones, 70% to 80% seen once; the top ten hold around 14%. The sequence was collected from a human donor with non-small cell lung cancer that progressed on radiotherapy plus ipilimumab. The sequencing used peripheral blood, collected from a patient treated with radiotherapy plus ipilimumab. The chain links TRBV5-1 to TRBJ2-1; TRBD1 matches 9 bases. As DNA, the CDR3 is TGCGCCAGCAGCCTAGGGACAGGGAATTACAATGAGCAGTTCTTC. The encoded protein is CASSLGTGNYNEQFF.